Listed below are T cell receptor beta chains from one sample, sequenced in a study of T cell responses to AZD1222 COVID-19 vaccine. Sequencing was performed with immunoSEQ multiplex PCR; in TCRdb, only in-frame clones are kept and a portion is missing. The sample consists of 150,000 to 200,000 clones, 92% of them appearing once. This material consisted of peripheral blood, taken 28 days after the second AZD1222 dose. The receptors stem from an adult who received the AZD1222 COVID-19 vaccine. Both conserved end residues are part of each CDR3. Fields, in order: J gene, D gene, clone size, V gene, CDR3 protein. A D gene is named only where the DNA matches it firmly. Clone size appears in some rows only: once, few, many, or a class for an expanded clone.

TRBJ2-1,TRBD2,.,TRBV11-3,CASSRGLAGVNEQFF
TRBJ2-2,.,.,TRBV28,CASLGGRANTGELFF
TRBJ2-1,.,.,TRBV10-2,CASSEGRGLYNEQFF
TRBJ1-5,.,.,TRBV7-9,CASSLGNTLDQPQHF
TRBJ2-5,.,.,TRBV2,CASKAETQYF
TRBJ2-2,TRBD2,.,TRBV7-6,CASSFEAGGSSGELFF
TRBJ2-3,TRBD1,.,TRBV28,CASSYLRGRPDTQYF
TRBJ1-2,TRBD1,.,TRBV7-2,CASSKGQGARDSYGYTF
TRBJ2-2,.,.,TRBV7-2,CASSRGSANTGELFF
TRBJ2-7,.,once,TRBV9,CASSVEVGNYEQYF
TRBJ1-1,.,once,TRBV28,CASSFPPSGNTEAFF
TRBJ2-7,.,.,TRBV7-2,CASSLVTPSYEQYF
TRBJ2-1,.,.,TRBV12-3/TRBV12-4,CASSRLLTGEQFF
TRBJ2-5,TRBD2,once,TRBV30,CAWNRLAGGQETQYF
TRBJ2-7,.,.,TRBV20-1,CSARTWDEQYF
TRBJ2-2,TRBD2,.,TRBV27,CASSPRLAGGSTGELFF
TRBJ2-1,.,.,TRBV19,CASSSRTKDLNDKQFF
TRBJ1-2,.,.,TRBV5-6,CASSLVRADGYTF
TRBJ1-2,.,.,TRBV10-1,CASSGEVTGGYTF
TRBJ2-1,TRBD2,.,TRBV11-3,CASSLSLADEQFF
TRBJ1-5,.,.,TRBV23-1,CASSQRAYRGRDNQPQHF
TRBJ2-2,.,once,TRBV11-1,CATGQTNTGELFF
TRBJ1-1,TRBD1,.,TRBV4-1,CASSQDTGGTEAFF
TRBJ1-3,.,.,TRBV7-8,CASSLSGQVASGNTIYF
TRBJ2-3,.,.,TRBV6-6,CASSPDYRSGYRTDTQYF
TRBJ1-1,.,.,TRBV30,CAGAKGHTEAFF
TRBJ1-1,.,.,TRBV30,CAWKWGMNTEAFF
TRBJ1-6,.,.,TRBV30,CAWNDLGMSSPLHF
TRBJ2-7,TRBD2,.,TRBV2,CAGRTGGRSEQYF
TRBJ2-1,.,.,TRBV9,CASSHITGRDLDNEQFF
TRBJ2-6,TRBD1,.,TRBV28,CASSETGVVGANVLTF
TRBJ1-5,.,.,TRBV18,CASSLTDEQPQHF
TRBJ1-5,.,.,TRBV28,CASSLTGQPQHF
TRBJ1-2,TRBD1,once,TRBV19,CASSIGQGNDYTF
TRBJ1-1,.,.,TRBV7-9,CAINRGLGTEAFF
TRBJ1-2,TRBD1,.,TRBV19,CASSLTGRDYGYTF
TRBJ2-4,TRBD1,once,TRBV6-6,CASSTRQGENIQYF
TRBJ2-1,.,.,TRBV5-1,CASSLAVAANEQFF
TRBJ1-2,.,.,TRBV21-1,CASTRPALPGRRTNYGYTF
TRBJ2-1,.,once,TRBV4-3,CASSPSILLEQFF
TRBJ2-7,TRBD2,.,TRBV2,CASSVIAGGQGEQYF
TRBJ1-1,TRBD1,.,TRBV11-2,CASSRDRGEAFF
TRBJ1-1,.,.,TRBV7-9,CASSPTQNLNTEAFF
TRBJ1-5,.,.,TRBV24-1,CATSDSQVQGSNQPQHF
TRBJ1-6,.,.,TRBV3-1/TRBV3-2,CASSQQGSSPLHF
TRBJ2-7,TRBD2,once,TRBV28,CASSFHSGGVSYEQYF
TRBJ1-4,TRBD1,.,TRBV6-1,CASSEAQGGWEKLFF
TRBJ2-5,.,.,TRBV6-2/TRBV6-3,CASSSPPDLTQYF
TRBJ1-1,.,.,TRBV9,CASSEFLNTEAFF
TRBJ1-1,.,.,TRBV5-5,CASSPPNRSPEAFF
TRBJ1-2,.,.,TRBV7-9,CASRRPIGTYGYTF
TRBJ2-3,TRBD2,.,TRBV13,CASSSTLAGAQGDTQYF
TRBJ2-5,TRBD2,.,TRBV19,CASSIETSGRGETQYF
TRBJ1-1,TRBD1,few,TRBV30,CAWRTGALYDTEAFF
TRBJ1-2,TRBD1,.,TRBV27,CASSSVGVGTGENYGYTF
TRBJ2-3,.,.,TRBV18,CASSASSTDTQYF
TRBJ1-1,.,.,TRBV19,CASSPRTVVNTEAFF
TRBJ1-1,.,.,TRBV18,CASSLGQPLNTEAFF